This TCR beta chain was sequenced for a study of cytomegalovirus exposure and HLA in healthy donors. Overall study findings and caveats: A further, later analysis showed that HLA-associated TCR beta chains (compared with equally common others) were more clonally expanded. Researchers catalogued roughly 170 TCR beta chains as cytomegalovirus-associated.

Donors sampled were nominally healthy, though unrecorded immune exposures were likely. Germline CDR1 and CDR2: LNHDA and SQIVND (reference sequence). Trimming cost V 3 bases and J 0 bases, with 12 bases left between them. CDR3 length: 15 amino acids. Primers included in the PCR were 60 Vbeta and 13 Jbeta primers. Assay used: immunoSEQ multiplex PCR; TCRdb lists only in-frame clones, some missing. This table lists 200,000 to 250,000 clones. As to this clone: What it recognizes is unknown.

The chain carries TRBV19 and TRBJ2-7; D is possibly TRBD2 (6 bases). The sequenced material came from PBMCs. This receptor was obtained from a woman aged 25 to 45 in good health and CMV-seropositive. CDR3 in amino acids: CASSMYGGDSYEQYF. CDR3 coding DNA: TGTGCCAGTAGTATGTATGGCGGGGACTCCTACGAGCAGTACTTC.